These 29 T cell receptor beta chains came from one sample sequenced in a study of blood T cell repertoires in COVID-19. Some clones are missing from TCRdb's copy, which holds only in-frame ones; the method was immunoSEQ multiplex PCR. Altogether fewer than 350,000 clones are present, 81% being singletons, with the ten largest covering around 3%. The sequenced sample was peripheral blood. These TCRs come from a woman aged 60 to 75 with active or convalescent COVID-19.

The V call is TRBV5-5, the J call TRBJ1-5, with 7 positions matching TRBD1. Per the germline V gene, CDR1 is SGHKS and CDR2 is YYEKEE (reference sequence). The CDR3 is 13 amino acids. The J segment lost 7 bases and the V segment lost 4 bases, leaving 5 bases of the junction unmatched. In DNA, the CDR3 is TGTGCCAGCAGCCAAACAGGGGAACAGCCCCAGCATTTT. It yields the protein CASSQTGEQPQHF.

The CDR3 nucleotides are TGTGCCAGCAGCTTAAAAGGAGACAATCAGCCCCAGCATTTT. Its protein product is CASSLKGDNQPQHF. The J gene is TRBJ1-5, the V gene TRBV13; D unclear. Germline V gives CDR1 PRHDT, CDR2 FYEKMQ (reference sequence). There are 14 residues in the CDR3. Trimming took off 2 bases at V and 3 bases at J, with 8 bases between the two ends. The whole variable domain, remainder taken from reference TRBV13 and TRBJ1-5, is AAGVIQSPRHLIKEKRETATLKCYPIPRHDTVYWYQQGPGQDPQFLISFYEKMQSDKGSIPDRFSAQQFSDYHSELNMSSLELGDSALYFCASSLKGDNQPQHFGDGTRLSIL.

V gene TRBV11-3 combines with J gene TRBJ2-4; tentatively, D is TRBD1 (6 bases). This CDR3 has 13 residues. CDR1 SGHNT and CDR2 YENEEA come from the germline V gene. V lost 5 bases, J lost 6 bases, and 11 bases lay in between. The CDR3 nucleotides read TGTGCCAGCAGCCAAACAGGGTCAAACATTCAGTACTTC. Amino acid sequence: CASSQTGSNIQYF.

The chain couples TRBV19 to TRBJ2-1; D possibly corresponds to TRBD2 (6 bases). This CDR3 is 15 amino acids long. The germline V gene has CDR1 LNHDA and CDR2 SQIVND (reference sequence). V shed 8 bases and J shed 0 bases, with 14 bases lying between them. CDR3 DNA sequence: TGTGCCAGTGCGGGGCGCTCGAGCTCCTACAATGAGCAGTTCTTC. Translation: CASAGRSSSYNEQFF.

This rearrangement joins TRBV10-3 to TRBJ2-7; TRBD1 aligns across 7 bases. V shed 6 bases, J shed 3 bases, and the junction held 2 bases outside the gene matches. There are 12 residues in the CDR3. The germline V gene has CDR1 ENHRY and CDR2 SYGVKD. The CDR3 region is CAIRRDSYEQYF. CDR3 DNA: TGTGCCATCAGACGGGACAGCTACGAGCAGTACTTC.

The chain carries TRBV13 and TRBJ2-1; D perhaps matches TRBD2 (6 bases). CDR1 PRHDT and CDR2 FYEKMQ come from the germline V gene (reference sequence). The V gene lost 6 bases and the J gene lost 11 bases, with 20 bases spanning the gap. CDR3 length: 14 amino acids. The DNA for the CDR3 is TGTGCCAGCAGACCCGGACTACGGACCCCACAGCAGTTCTTC. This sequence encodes CASRPGLRTPQQFF.

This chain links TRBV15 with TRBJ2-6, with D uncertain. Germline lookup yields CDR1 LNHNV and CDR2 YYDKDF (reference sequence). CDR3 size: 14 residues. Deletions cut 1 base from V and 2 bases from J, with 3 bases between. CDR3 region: CATSRVTGANVLTF. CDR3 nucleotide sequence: TGTGCCACCAGCAGAGTAACTGGGGCCAACGTCCTGACTTTC.

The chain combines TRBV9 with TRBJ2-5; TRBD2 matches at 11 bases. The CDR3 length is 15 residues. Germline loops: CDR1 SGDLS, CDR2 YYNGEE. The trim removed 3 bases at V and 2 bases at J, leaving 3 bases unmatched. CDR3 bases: TGTGCCAGCAGCGGGCGGACTAGCGGGCAAGAGACCCAGTACTTC. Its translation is CASSGRTSGQETQYF.

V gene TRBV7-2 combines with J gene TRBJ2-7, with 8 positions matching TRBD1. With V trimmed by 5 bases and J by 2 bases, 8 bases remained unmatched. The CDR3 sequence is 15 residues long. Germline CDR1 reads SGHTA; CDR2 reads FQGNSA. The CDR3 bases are TGTGCCAGCAGCCAAAACAGGGGGAACACCTACGAGCAGTACTTC. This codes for CASSQNRGNTYEQYF.

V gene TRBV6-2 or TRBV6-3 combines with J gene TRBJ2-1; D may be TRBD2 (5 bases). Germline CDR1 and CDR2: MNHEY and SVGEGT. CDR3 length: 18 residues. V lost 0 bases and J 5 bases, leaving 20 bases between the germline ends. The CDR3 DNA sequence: TGTGCCAGCAGTTACTCGACTTTAGGCGGGCGAACTGACAATGAGCAGTTCTTC. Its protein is CASSYSTLGGRTDNEQFF.

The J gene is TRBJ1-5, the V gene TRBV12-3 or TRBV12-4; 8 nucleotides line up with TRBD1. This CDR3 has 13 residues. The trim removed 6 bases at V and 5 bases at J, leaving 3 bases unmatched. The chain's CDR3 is CASRLTGDQPQHF. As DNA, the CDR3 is TGTGCCAGCAGATTGACAGGGGATCAGCCCCAGCATTTT.

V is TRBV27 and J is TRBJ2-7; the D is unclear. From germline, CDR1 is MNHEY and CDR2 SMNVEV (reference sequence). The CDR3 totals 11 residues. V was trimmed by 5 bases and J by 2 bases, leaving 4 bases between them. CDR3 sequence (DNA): TGTGCCAGCAGTACGGCCTACGAGCAGTACTTC. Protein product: CASSTAYEQYF.

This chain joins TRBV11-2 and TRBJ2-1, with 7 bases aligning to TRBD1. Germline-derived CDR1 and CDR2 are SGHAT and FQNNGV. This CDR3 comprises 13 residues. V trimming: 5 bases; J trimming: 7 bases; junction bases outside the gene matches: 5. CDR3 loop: CASSDLQGNEQFF. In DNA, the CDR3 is TGTGCCAGCAGCGACCTACAGGGGAATGAGCAGTTCTTC. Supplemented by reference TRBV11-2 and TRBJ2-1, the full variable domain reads EAGVAQSPRYKIIEKRQSVAFWCNPISGHATLYWYQQILGQGPKLLIQFQNNGVVDDSQLPKDRFSAERLKGVDSTLKIQPAKLEDSAVYLCASSDLQGNEQFFGPGTRLTVL.

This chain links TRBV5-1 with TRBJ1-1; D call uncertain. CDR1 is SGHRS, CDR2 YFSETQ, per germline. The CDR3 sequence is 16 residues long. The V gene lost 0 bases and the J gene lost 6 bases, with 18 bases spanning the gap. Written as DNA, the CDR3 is TGCGCCAGCAGCTTGGCCTTGAATCCGGGAAACGCTGAAGCTTTCTTT. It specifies CASSLALNPGNAEAFF.

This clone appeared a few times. The CDR3 protein is CASSLARASHNEQFF. The CDR3 nucleotides are TGTGCCAGCAGCTTAGCCAGGGCCAGTCACAATGAGCAGTTCTTC. This chain uses TRBV7-2 with TRBJ2-1; the D gene is possibly TRBD1 (5 bases). This CDR3 spans 15 amino acids. The V gene lost 0 bases and the J gene lost 5 bases, with 11 bases spanning the gap. Germline CDR1 SGHTA, CDR2 FQGNSA. The complete variable domain, with remaining parts taken from reference TRBV7-2 and TRBJ2-1, reads GAGVSQSPSNKVTEKGKDVELRCDPISGHTALYWYRQSLGQGLEFLIYFQGNSAPDKSGLPSDRFSAERTGGSVSTLTIQRTQQEDSAVYLCASSLARASHNEQFFGPGTRLTVL.

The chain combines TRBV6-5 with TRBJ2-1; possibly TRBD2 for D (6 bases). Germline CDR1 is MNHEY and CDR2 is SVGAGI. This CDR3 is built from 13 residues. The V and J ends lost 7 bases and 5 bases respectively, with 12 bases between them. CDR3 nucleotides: TGTGCCAGCATCCAGGCGGGACACAATGAGCAGTTCTTC. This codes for CASIQAGHNEQFF.

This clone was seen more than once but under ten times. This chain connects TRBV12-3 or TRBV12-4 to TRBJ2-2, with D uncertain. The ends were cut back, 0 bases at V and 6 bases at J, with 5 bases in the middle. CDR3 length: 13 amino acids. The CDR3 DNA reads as TGTGCCAGCAGTTTAGCGCCAGCCGGGGAGCTGTTTTTT. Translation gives CASSLAPAGELFF.

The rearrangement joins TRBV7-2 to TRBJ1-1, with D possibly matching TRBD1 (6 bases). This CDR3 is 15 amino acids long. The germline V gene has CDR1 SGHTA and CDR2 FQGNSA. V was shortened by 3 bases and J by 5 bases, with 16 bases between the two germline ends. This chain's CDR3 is CASSLFPGEGTEAFF. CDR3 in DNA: TGTGCCAGCAGCTTGTTCCCAGGGGAGGGAACTGAAGCTTTCTTT.

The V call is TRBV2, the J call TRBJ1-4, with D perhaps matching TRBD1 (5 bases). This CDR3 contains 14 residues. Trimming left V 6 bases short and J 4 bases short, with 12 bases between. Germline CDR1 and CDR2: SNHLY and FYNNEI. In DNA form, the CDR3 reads TGTGCCAGCAGCGCCCGGACACATAATGAAAAACTGTTTTTT. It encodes CASSARTHNEKLFF.

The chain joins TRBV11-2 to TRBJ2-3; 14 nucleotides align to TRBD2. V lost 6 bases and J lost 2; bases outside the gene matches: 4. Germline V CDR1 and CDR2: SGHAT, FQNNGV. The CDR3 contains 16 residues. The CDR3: CASSRLAGGPTDTQYF. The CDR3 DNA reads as TGTGCCAGCAGTCGACTAGCGGGGGGGCCCACAGATACGCAGTATTTT.

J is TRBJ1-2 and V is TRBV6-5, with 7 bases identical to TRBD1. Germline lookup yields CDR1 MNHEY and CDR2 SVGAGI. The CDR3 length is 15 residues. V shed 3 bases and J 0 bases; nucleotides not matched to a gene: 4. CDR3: CASSYYRGANYGYTF. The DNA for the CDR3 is TGTGCCAGCAGTTATTACAGGGGAGCTAACTATGGCTACACCTTC.

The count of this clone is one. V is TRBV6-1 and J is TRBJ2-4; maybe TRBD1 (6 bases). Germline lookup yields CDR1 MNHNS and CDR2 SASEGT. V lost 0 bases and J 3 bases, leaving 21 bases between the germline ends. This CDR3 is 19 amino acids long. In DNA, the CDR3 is TGTGCCAGCAGTGAAGCCGGAGAGGAAGGGGGTGAGGGCAAAAACATTCAGTACTTC. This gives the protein CASSEAGEEGGEGKNIQYF.

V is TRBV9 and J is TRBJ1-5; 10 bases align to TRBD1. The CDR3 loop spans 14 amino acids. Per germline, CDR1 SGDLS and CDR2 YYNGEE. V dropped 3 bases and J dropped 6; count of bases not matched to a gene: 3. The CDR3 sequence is CASSGQGAGQPQHF. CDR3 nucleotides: TGTGCCAGCAGCGGACAGGGGGCCGGTCAGCCCCAGCATTTT.

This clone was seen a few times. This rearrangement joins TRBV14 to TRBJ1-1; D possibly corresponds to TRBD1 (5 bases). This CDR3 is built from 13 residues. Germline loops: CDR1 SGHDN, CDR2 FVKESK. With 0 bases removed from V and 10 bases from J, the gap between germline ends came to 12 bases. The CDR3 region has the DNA TGTGCCAGCAGCCAAGATTACTTCCAGGGAGCTTTCTTT. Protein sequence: CASSQDYFQGAFF.

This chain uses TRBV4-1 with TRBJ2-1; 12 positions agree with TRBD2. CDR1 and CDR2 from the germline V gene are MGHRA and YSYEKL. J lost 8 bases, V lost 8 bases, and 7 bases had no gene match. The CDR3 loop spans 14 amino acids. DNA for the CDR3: TGCGCCAGCTCCTGGACTAGCGGGGAATATGAGCAGTTCTTC. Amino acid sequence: CASSWTSGEYEQFF.

The CDR3 DNA reads TGTGCCTGGAGTTCCAGGGACAATCAGCCCCAGCATTTT. Translated: CAWSSRDNQPQHF. The rearrangement joins TRBV30 to TRBJ1-5; D perhaps matches TRBD1 (5 bases). The germline CDR1 and CDR2 sequences are GTSNPN and SVGIG (reference sequence). The CDR3 totals 13 residues. The germline V and J ends were trimmed by 2 bases and 3 bases, with 8 bases remaining between them.

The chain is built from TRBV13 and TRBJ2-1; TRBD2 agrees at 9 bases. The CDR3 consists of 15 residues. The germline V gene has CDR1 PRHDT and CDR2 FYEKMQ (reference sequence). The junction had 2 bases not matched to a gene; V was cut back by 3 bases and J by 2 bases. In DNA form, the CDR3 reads TGTGCCAGCAGCTTTAGCGGGGGAGCCTACAATGAGCAGTTCTTC. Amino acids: CASSFSGGAYNEQFF.

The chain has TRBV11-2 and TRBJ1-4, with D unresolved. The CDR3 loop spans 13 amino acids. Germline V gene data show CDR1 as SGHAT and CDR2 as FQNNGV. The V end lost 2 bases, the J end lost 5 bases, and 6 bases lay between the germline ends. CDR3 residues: CASSLPGNEKLFF. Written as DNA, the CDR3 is TGTGCCAGCAGCTTACCAGGAAATGAAAAACTGTTTTTT.

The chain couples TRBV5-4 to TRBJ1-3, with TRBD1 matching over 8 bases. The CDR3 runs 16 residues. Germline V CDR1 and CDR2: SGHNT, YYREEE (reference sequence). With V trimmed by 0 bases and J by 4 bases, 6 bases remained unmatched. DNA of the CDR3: TGTGCCAGCAGCTTGGGGTCAGGGGGCGCGGGAAACACCATATATTTT. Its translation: CASSLGSGGAGNTIYF.